A selection of T cell receptor beta chains follows, all from one sample in a study of T-cell reconstitution after alpha-beta-depleted transplantation in children. One entry per CDR3 protein results from TCRdb running MiXCR on the PCR reads. The repertoire holds 300,000 to 350,000 distinct CDR3 sequences, approximately 20% seen once, with approximately 11% in the top ten. Sequenced material: PBMCs, mostly from graft donor cells, taken 180 days after TCRalphabeta/CD19-depleted stem cell transplant. The receptors derive from a male patient aged 5 to 17 who had a stem cell transplant for acute lymphoblastic leukemia, so the T cells may come from the graft donor. CDR3s include the opening cysteine and the closing phenylalanine or tryptophan. A D gene is named only where the DNA matches it firmly. Clone size is stated in some rows and not others, as once, few, many or a class when expanded.

>.|TRBJ2-5|TRBV7-9|few
CASSPYYVAPGETQYF
TGTGCCAGCAGCCCTTACTACGTGGCACCAGGAGAGACCCAGTACTTC
>.|TRBJ2-2|TRBV18|.
CASFSGGELFF
TGTGCCAGCTTCTCCGGCGGGGAGCTGTTTTTT
>.|TRBJ2-1|TRBV20-1|.
CSAHSSVTYNEQFF
TGCAGTGCTCATTCTAGCGTAACTTACAATGAGCAGTTCTTC
>TRBD2|TRBJ2-2|TRBV6-5|few
CASSTRLAGGFANTGELFF
TGTGCCAGCAGTACCCGACTAGCGGGAGGATTCGCGAACACCGGGGAGCTGTTTTTT
>.|TRBJ1-4|TRBV12-3/TRBV12-4|few
CASSYRDPEVANEKLFF
TGTGCCAGCAGTTACCGGGACCCAGAAGTGGCTAATGAAAAACTGTTTTTT
>TRBD2|TRBJ2-3|TRBV4-1|.
CASSPLLREGDTQYF
TGCGCCAGCAGCCCACTTTTGCGGGAGGGGGATACGCAGTATTTT
>.|TRBJ2-1|TRBV5-1|.
CASSLVSGPSYNEQFF
TGCGCCAGCAGCTTGGTGTCGGGGCCTTCCTACAATGAGCAGTTCTTC
>TRBD1|TRBJ2-1|TRBV9|.
CASSVVGQGAQNEQFF
TGTGCCAGCAGCGTAGTGGGACAGGGGGCCCAAAATGAGCAGTTCTTC
>.|TRBJ1-1|TRBV7-8|.
CASSLRGLDTEAFF
TGTGCCAGCAGCTTAAGGGGGTTAGACACTGAAGCTTTCTTT
>.|TRBJ2-7|TRBV20-1|.
CSARTDSYEQYF
TGCAGTGCTAGAACGGACAGCTACGAGCAGTACTTC
>.|TRBJ2-3|TRBV7-2|.
CASSLYGRKPIDTQYF
TGTGCCAGCAGCTTATATGGACGGAAACCGATAGATACGCAGTATTTT
>.|TRBJ2-1|TRBV7-2|.
CATLPALEQFF
TGTGCCACCCTCCCAGCCCTTGAGCAGTTCTTC
>.|TRBJ1-1|TRBV5-1|few
CASSNSYTLGDTEAFF
TGCGCCAGCAGCAACTCGTATACCCTGGGGGACACTGAAGCTTTCTTT
>.|TRBJ2-1|TRBV29-1|.
CSVVELGGTNEQFF
TGCAGCGTCGTCGAGCTAGGAGGGACCAATGAGCAGTTCTTC
>TRBD1|TRBJ1-1|TRBV20-1|few
CSARATGWTEAFF
TGCAGTGCTAGAGCGACAGGGTGGACTGAAGCTTTCTTT
>.|TRBJ1-6|TRBV6-5|.
CASSYRQRNSPLHF
TGTGCCAGCAGTTACAGACAACGAAATTCACCCCTCCACTTT
>.|TRBJ2-2|TRBV29-1|.
CSARTTNTGELFF
TGCAGCGCCCGGACGACCAACACCGGGGAGCTGTTTTTT
>TRBD2|TRBJ2-1|TRBV11-2|few
CASSFPGLAASSYNEQFF
TGTGCCAGCAGCTTCCCTGGACTAGCGGCCTCCTCCTACAATGAGCAGTTCTTC
>TRBD2|TRBJ2-4|TRBV10-3|.
CAISESGAGDIQYF
TGTGCCATCAGTGAGTCGGGCGCGGGAGACATTCAGTACTTC
>.|TRBJ2-3|TRBV29-1|few
CSVEDRRVSTDTQYF
TGCAGCGTTGAAGATAGGCGGGTGAGCACAGATACGCAGTATTTT
>TRBD2|TRBJ2-1|TRBV11-3|.
CASSLETGRASGEQFF
TGTGCCAGCAGCTTAGAAACCGGGAGGGCCTCGGGCGAGCAGTTCTTC
>TRBD1|TRBJ2-5|TRBV15|.
CATSRDLGRGKETQYF
TGTGCCACCAGCAGAGATCTGGGCAGGGGGAAGGAGACCCAGTACTTC
>.|TRBJ2-5|TRBV5-1|many
CASSLTPGTQYF
TGCGCCAGCAGCTTGACCCCCGGGACCCAGTACTTC
>TRBD2|TRBJ2-4|TRBV11-2|.
CASSLRSAGGTRKNIQYF
TGTGCCAGCAGTCTAAGGTCAGCGGGAGGGACCCGTAAAAACATTCAGTACTTC
>.|TRBJ2-7|TRBV19|.
CASSIWATGYEQYF
TGTGCCAGTAGTATATGGGCGACAGGCTACGAGCAGTACTTC
>.|TRBJ1-5|TRBV15|few
CATSRERHPGGGNQPQHF
TGTGCCACCAGCAGAGAAAGGCATCCCGGAGGCGGCAATCAGCCCCAGCATTTT
>.|TRBJ1-5|TRBV20-1|few
CSARDHVGQPQHF
TGCAGTGCTAGAGATCATGTGGGTCAGCCCCAGCATTTT
>.|TRBJ2-2|TRBV7-2|few
CASKNQALAGNTGELFF
TGTGCCAGCAAAAACCAAGCCCTGGCAGGGAACACCGGGGAGCTGTTTTTT
>.|TRBJ1-1|TRBV24-1|.
CATSDRPNTEAFF
TGTGCCACCAGTGACCGCCCGAACACTGAAGCTTTCTTT
>TRBD2|TRBJ2-1|TRBV7-7|.
CASSSGLAGGYEQFF
TGTGCCAGCAGCTCGGGACTAGCCGGGGGGTATGAGCAGTTCTTC
>.|TRBJ2-7|TRBV10-3|.
CSISEVTGYEQYF
TGTTCCATCAGTGAGGTCACGGGCTACGAGCAGTACTTC
>.|TRBJ2-2|TRBV29-1|medium-sized
CSVGGWTGELFF
TGCAGCGTTGGAGGGTGGACCGGGGAGCTGTTTTTT
>.|TRBJ2-7|TRBV20-1|many
CSASGGVF
TGCAGTGCTTCCGGCGGGGTCTTC
>.|TRBJ1-1|TRBV29-1|.
CSVERRGGFNTEAFF
TGCAGCGTTGAACGTCGGGGGGGGTTTAACACTGAAGCTTTCTTT
>.|TRBJ2-3|TRBV7-3|few
CASSSPRADTQYF
TGTGCCAGCAGCTCCCCCCGGGCGGATACGCAGTATTTT
>TRBD1|TRBJ1-5|TRBV20-1|once
CSAPQGGPFNQPQHF
TGCAGTGCGCCACAGGGGGGCCCTTTCAATCAGCCCCAGCATTTT
>.|TRBJ2-7|TRBV6-5|few
CASSSLRASYEQYF
TGTGCCAGCAGTTCCCTCCGGGCCTCCTACGAGCAGTACTTC
>TRBD2|TRBJ2-1|TRBV20-1|.
CSAREPAGLYNERFF
TGCAGTGCTAGAGAGCCAGCGGGACTTTACAATGAGCGGTTCTTC
>.|TRBJ2-5|TRBV7-8|.
CASSLDGGIPPETQYF
TGTGCCAGCAGCTTAGACGGCGGGATCCCTCCAGAGACCCAGTACTTC
>TRBD2|TRBJ2-1|TRBV19|.
CASSLAGGTSEQFF
TGTGCCAGTAGCCTGGCCGGGGGGACCTCAGAGCAGTTCTTC
>.|TRBJ2-3|TRBV20-1|few
CSARELQGLDTDTQYF
TGCAGTGCTAGAGAACTACAGGGTTTAGACACAGATACGCAGTATTTT
>.|TRBJ1-3|TRBV9|.
CASSVDFQAVNSGNTIYF
TGTGCCAGCAGCGTAGATTTTCAGGCCGTGAACTCTGGAAACACCATATATTTT
>.|TRBJ2-5|TRBV20-1|.
CSALRGQGTQYF
TGCAGTGCGCTGAGGGGCCAAGGGACCCAGTACTTC
>.|TRBJ2-7|TRBV30|.
CAWRRIAEGSYEQYF
TGTGCCTGGAGGAGAATAGCGGAAGGGTCCTACGAGCAGTACTTC
>TRBD1|TRBJ2-1|TRBV6-5|.
CASTSFRDSFNEQFF
TGTGCCAGCACTTCTTTCCGGGACAGTTTCAATGAGCAGTTCTTC
>.|TRBJ2-7|TRBV2|.
CASSRVGLEQYF
TGTGCCAGCAGTCGCGTCGGCCTCGAGCAGTACTTC
>TRBD1|TRBJ1-1|TRBV5-1|.
CASSRDRANTEAFF
TGCGCCAGCAGTCGTGACAGGGCGAACACTGAAGCTTTCTTT
>TRBD2|TRBJ2-2|TRBV5-1|.
CASSFAAGGRTGELFF
TGCGCCAGCAGCTTCGCAGCGGGAGGCAGGACCGGGGAGCTGTTTTTT
>TRBD1|TRBJ2-2|TRBV5-8|.
CASSLGTGPHTGELFF
TGTGCCAGCAGCTTGGGGACAGGGCCCCACACCGGGGAGCTGTTTTTT
>.|TRBJ1-1|TRBV5-5|.
CASSLGAGSLNTEAFF
TGTGCCAGCAGCTTGGGTGCAGGTAGCCTGAACACTGAAGCTTTCTTT
>.|TRBJ2-5|TRBV2|.
CASNDRRLQETQYF
TGTGCCAGCAATGATAGACGGTTGCAAGAGACCCAGTACTTC
>TRBD2|TRBJ2-7|TRBV25-1|.
CASSDRDYPSSYEQYF
TGTGCCAGCAGTGACAGGGACTACCCGAGCTCCTACGAGCAGTACTTC